In this sample, the clone carrying this TCR beta chain turned up a few times. The source of the sample is a study of T-cell memory formation after mild COVID-19. Trimming removed 0 bases at V and 1 base at J, with 13 bases between. Germline lookup yields CDR1 MNHEY and CDR2 SVGEGT. The CDR3 sequence is 16 residues long. Each CDR3 protein is one row after TCRdb ran MiXCR on the 5' RACE reads. The sample yields more than 300,000 distinct CDR3 sequences, roughly an eighth seen once. This TCR derives from a man between 18 and 29 years old who had mild COVID-19 (a few samples of this study predate the infection). Cell type and time point are not known. The sample taken for sequencing was PBMCs or a T cell subset sorted from them (not recorded which). The rearrangement joins TRBV6-2 or TRBV6-3 to TRBJ2-7; D may match TRBD1 or TRBD2 (5 bases each). CDR3 nucleotide sequence: TGTGCCAGCAGTTACTCGATTACCTGGGGGTCCTACGAGCAGTACGTC. It specifies CASSYSITWGSYEQYV.